The 23 T cell receptor beta chains below come from one sample, sequenced in a study of control samples from healthy donors and cancer patients. Produced via immunoSEQ multiplex PCR; TCRdb's table is partial and in-frame only. The top ten hold roughly 5% of the sample, which has about 82,000 clones, roughly 94% seen once. Specimen: blood. The source is a woman aged 18-29 years in good health.

The chain links TRBV28 to TRBJ2-3; D is ambiguous. Germline loops: CDR1 MDHEN, CDR2 SYDVKM. The V end lost 6 bases, the J end lost 0 bases, and 4 bases lay between the germline ends. The CDR3 loop spans 12 amino acids. The CDR3 coding sequence is TGTGCCAGCAGGAGCAGCACAGATACGCAGTATTTT. This codes for CASRSSTDTQYF.

The V gene is TRBV5-1, the J gene TRBJ2-1; 8 bases fit TRBD1. Unmatched junction bases numbered 7, after V lost 1 base and J lost 7 bases. This CDR3 has 15 residues. The germline gives CDR1 SGHRS, CDR2 YFSETQ. The CDR3 loop reads CASSLRAGGFNEQFF. The CDR3, as DNA: TGCGCCAGCAGCTTGAGGGCAGGGGGCTTTAATGAGCAGTTCTTC.

V is TRBV9 and J is TRBJ1-5; D gene unclear. Trimming cost V 7 bases and J 6 bases, with 17 bases left between them. The CDR3 sequence is 14 residues long. Germline V CDR1 and CDR2: SGDLS, YYNGEE. CDR3 sequence (DNA): TGTGCCAGCGACCCGAAGGGCGGGGTTCAGCCCCAGCATTTT. Encoded protein: CASDPKGGVQPQHF. The full variable domain, completed using reference TRBV9 and TRBJ1-5, is DSGVTQTPKHLITATGQRVTLRCSPRSGDLSVYWYQQSLDQGLQFLIQYYNGEERAKGNILERFSAQQFPDLHSELNLSSLELGDSALYFCASDPKGGVQPQHFGDGTRLSIL.

The rearrangement joins TRBV19 to TRBJ1-2, with a weak D call TRBD1 (5 bases). Germline lookup yields CDR1 LNHDA and CDR2 SQIVND (reference sequence). The CDR3 loop spans 15 amino acids. The ends were cut back, 6 bases at V and 4 bases at J, with 18 bases in the middle. The CDR3 here is CASSYPIRDSYGYTF. The CDR3, as DNA: TGTGCCAGTAGCTACCCCATCCGGGACTCCTATGGCTACACCTTC.

The chain employs TRBV14 and TRBJ1-4; D possibly corresponds to TRBD1 (5 bases). Germline CDR1 SGHDN, CDR2 FVKESK. The CDR3 is made up of 15 amino acids. V was pared by 4 bases and J by 2 bases, with 11 bases between. The CDR3 bases are TGTGCCAGCAGCCCAGGGTCGAGGACTAATGAAAAACTGTTTTTT. Translated, it gives CASSPGSRTNEKLFF.

The rearrangement links TRBV10-2 to TRBJ1-1, with 11 bases matching TRBD1. CDR3 size: 16 residues. J lost 3 bases, V lost 0 bases, and 3 bases had no gene match. Germline lookup yields CDR1 WSHSY and CDR2 SAAADI. The CDR3 loop is CASSESDRGRDTEAFF. CDR3 DNA sequence: TGCGCCAGCAGTGAGTCGGACAGGGGGCGCGACACTGAAGCTTTCTTT.

CDR3 bases: TGCGCCAGCAGCGGGGACAGGCAGCAGTTCTTC. Translation: CASSGDRQQFF. This sequence joins TRBV5-1 and TRBJ2-1; 8 bases map to TRBD1. Germline V gives CDR1 SGHRS, CDR2 YFSETQ. The CDR3 has 11 amino acids. V shed 4 bases and J 11 bases; nucleotides not matched to a gene: 2.

This clone was detected once. The chain links TRBV7-8 to TRBJ2-3, with unresolved D. This CDR3 has 16 amino acids. V was trimmed by 3 bases and J by 3 bases, leaving 16 bases between them. CDR1 is SGHVS and CDR2 is FQNEAQ in the germline V gene. Here the CDR3 reads CASSFGTGTGTDTQYF. The CDR3 DNA reads as TGTGCCAGCAGCTTCGGAACGGGTACTGGAACAGATACGCAGTATTTT.

The V and J genes are TRBV28 and TRBJ1-4, with D maybe TRBD1 (5 bases). CDR1 and CDR2 from the germline V gene are MDHEN and SYDVKM. CDR3 length equals 16 residues. Trimming stripped 2 bases from V and 1 base from J, with 11 bases between. The CDR3 sequence is CASSLQGMVTNEKLFF. The CDR3 DNA reads as TGTGCCAGCAGTTTACAGGGAATGGTAACTAATGAAAAACTGTTTTTT.

This clone was observed a few times. The germline gene is not matched at one end of the junction; a read error may be the cause. V and J are TRBV27 and TRBJ2-3; possible D gene TRBD2, 5 bases. The length of the CDR3 is 14 residues. CDR1 and CDR2 (germline): MNHEY, SMNVEV (reference sequence). The CDR3 loop is CASSSDGGTDTQYF. CDR3 DNA: TGTGCCAGCAGTTCCGACGGAGGCACGGATACGCAGTATTTT.

The J gene is TRBJ1-4, the V gene TRBV7-9; D remains unclear. In germline, CDR1 is SEHNR, CDR2 FQNEAQ (reference sequence). The V end was cut by 4 bases, the J end by 6 bases, with 6 bases between. The CDR3 extends over 12 amino acids. The CDR3 region has the DNA TGTGCCAGCAGCTCCCGACATGAAAAACTGTTTTTT. It translates to CASSSRHEKLFF. The variable domain in full, completed from reference TRBV7-9 and TRBJ1-4, reads DTGVSQNPRHKITKRGQNVTFRCDPISEHNRLYWYRQTLGQGPEFLTYFQNEAQLEKSRLLSDRFSAERPKGSFSTLEIQRTEQGDSAMYLCASSSRHEKLFFGSGTQLSVL.

V gene TRBV7-2 combines with J gene TRBJ1-2; D possibly corresponds to TRBD1 (6 bases). V lost 6 bases to trimming and J lost 8 bases, with 16 bases between them. The V gene's germline CDR1 is SGHTA and CDR2 FQGNSA. The CDR3 runs 13 residues. The CDR3 spells CASRLQRDIGYTF. The DNA for the CDR3 is TGTGCCAGCAGGCTGCAAAGGGACATCGGCTACACCTTC.

The J gene is TRBJ2-6, the V gene TRBV19; 10 bases align to TRBD1. This CDR3 is 18 amino acids long. V gave up 3 bases and J gave up 1 base; unmatched junction bases: 6. CDR1 is LNHDA, CDR2 SQIVND, per germline (reference sequence). The CDR3 region is CASSISGTGVSGANVLTF. CDR3 sequence (DNA): TGTGCCAGTAGTATTTCGGGGACAGGGGTATCTGGGGCCAACGTCCTGACTTTC.

This chain joins TRBV28 and TRBJ1-4; no reliable D call. CDR1 and CDR2 (germline): MDHEN, SYDVKM. V lost 6 bases and J 8 bases, leaving 19 bases between the germline ends. This CDR3 has 15 amino acids. Here the CDR3 reads CASSPGGASGEKLFF. The CDR3 nucleotides read TGTGCCAGCAGCCCGGGAGGAGCGTCGGGGGAAAAACTGTTTTTT.

CDR3 in DNA: TGTGCCAGCAGCTTGGTTTATGGGACAGGGATCAAAAACATTCAGTACTTC. Translated: CASSLVYGTGIKNIQYF. V and J are TRBV5-6 and TRBJ2-4; TRBD1 matches at 9 bases. CDR3 length: 17 amino acids. The germline V gene has CDR1 SGHDT and CDR2 YYEEEE. Unmatched junction bases numbered 7, after V lost 0 bases and J lost 3 bases.

The sample holds one count of this clone. V usage is TRBV19 and J usage is TRBJ2-3; 7 bases agree with TRBD1. The CDR3 covers 16 residues. CDR1 and CDR2 from the germline V gene are LNHDA and SQIVND (reference sequence). With 4 bases clipped from V and 4 bases from J, the junction kept 11 bases outside the gene matches. The CDR3 protein is CASSTGGVVWADTQYF. As DNA, the CDR3 is TGTGCCAGTAGTACAGGGGGAGTAGTTTGGGCAGATACGCAGTATTTT.

This clone was recorded a few times. This chain joins TRBV27 and TRBJ1-2; a weak D match, TRBD1 (6 bases). The length of the CDR3 is 13 residues. V was cut by 2 bases and J by 7 bases, with 11 bases left in between. CDR1 is MNHEY, CDR2 SMNVEV, per germline (reference sequence). In nucleotides, the CDR3 is TGTGCCAGCAGTTTAAATTCAGGGGTTGGCTACACCTTC. Its protein product is CASSLNSGVGYTF.

The rearrangement uses TRBV6-2 or TRBV6-3 and TRBJ2-7; possibly TRBD2 for D (6 bases). Germline CDR1 reads MNHEY; CDR2 reads SVGEGT. Trimming removed 6 bases from V and 2 bases from J, with 14 bases in between. This CDR3 is 14 amino acids long. CDR3 sequence reads: CASSVVLAAYEQYF. CDR3 in DNA: TGTGCCAGCAGCGTGGTGTTAGCGGCCTACGAGCAGTACTTC.

This rearrangement joins TRBV19 to TRBJ1-1; D is unresolved. This CDR3 spans 15 amino acids. The V and J ends lost 7 bases and 2 bases respectively, with 17 bases between them. Per the germline V gene, CDR1 is LNHDA and CDR2 is SQIVND (reference sequence). The CDR3 protein is CASTELSLGNTEAFF. CDR3 DNA sequence: TGTGCCAGTACTGAACTTTCCCTTGGAAACACTGAAGCTTTCTTT.

The V and J genes are TRBV14 and TRBJ2-7; TRBD2 agrees at 7 bases. V shed 1 base, J shed 2 bases, and the junction held 5 bases outside the gene matches. In germline, CDR1 is SGHDN, CDR2 FVKESK. The CDR3 is 15 amino acids. CDR3 region: CASSQVQREAYEQYF. The CDR3 DNA sequence: TGTGCCAGCAGCCAAGTTCAACGGGAGGCCTACGAGCAGTACTTC.

The J gene is TRBJ2-7, the V gene TRBV28; either TRBD1 or TRBD2 may fit D (5 bases each). V was shortened by 4 bases and J by 1 base, with 14 bases between the two germline ends. CDR1 is MDHEN and CDR2 is SYDVKM in the germline V gene. The CDR3 is 15 amino acids. CDR3: CASSSRGRLSYEQYF. The DNA for the CDR3 is TGTGCCAGCAGTTCCCGGGGCCGACTATCCTACGAGCAGTACTTC.

This chain joins TRBV7-3 and TRBJ1-3; perhaps TRBD1 as D (6 bases). V dropped 5 bases and J dropped 1 base, with 21 bases sitting between them. Germline CDR1 is SGHTA and CDR2 is FQGTGA. The CDR3 length is 18 residues. The DNA of the CDR3 is TGTGCCAGCAGCCCGGAGGGGGGAGGCCCGGTGTCTGGAAACACCATATATTTT. Amino acids: CASSPEGGGPVSGNTIYF.

Concerning this clone: The junction differs from germline at one of its ends, possibly a read error. This chain uses TRBV7-2 with TRBJ1-1; no clear D. CDR1 SGHTA and CDR2 FQGNSA come from the germline V gene. This CDR3 is built from 16 residues. The CDR3 region is CASTLPGGRGNTEAFF. CDR3 DNA: TGTGCCAGCACCTTACCGGGAGGTCGCGGGAACACTGAAGCTTTCTTT. The complete variable domain, with remaining parts taken from reference TRBV7-2 and TRBJ1-1, reads GAGVSQSPSNKVTEKGKDVELRCDPISGHTALYWYRQSLGQGLEFLIYFQGNSAPDKSGLPSDRFSAERTGGSVSTLTIQRTQQEDSAVYLCASTLPGGRGNTEAFFGQGTRLTVV.